This T cell receptor beta chain was recorded in a study of T cell responses to AZD1222 COVID-19 vaccine. Study conclusions and caveats: Spike-specific TCR breadth and depth both grew after two AZD1222 doses. Sampled repertoires all dated from after the peak T cell response. Clonal diversity may have been underestimated, and the donors were mostly white British, with more females than males. Seropositive status at baseline applied to only six AZD1222 recipients.

Some clones are missing from TCRdb's copy, which holds only in-frame ones; the method was immunoSEQ multiplex PCR. The repertoire consists of about 120,000 clones, with 90% occurring once and the leading ten covering 3.5% to 4.5%. Concerning this clone itself: Antigen: not known.

Trimming stripped 5 bases from V and 2 bases from J, with 9 bases between. The CDR3 is 13 amino acids. Germline V gene data show CDR1 as SGHVS and CDR2 as FQNEAQ. Here the sequenced sample was peripheral blood, taken 28 days after the second dose of the MenACWY control vaccine. The chain recombines TRBV7-8 with TRBJ2-5; D might be TRBD2 (5 bases). This TCR was recovered from an adult who received the MenACWY meningococcal vaccine as a control. DNA for the CDR3: TGTGCCAGCAGCGCGACGGGACAAGAGACCCAGTACTTC. This encodes CASSATGQETQYF.